The 25 T cell receptor beta chains listed next were all sequenced from one sample in a study of PD-1 blockade in classical Hodgkin lymphoma. Every patient was affected by relapse after autologous stem cell transplantation, while exposure to brentuximab vedotin was not uniform. Measured with immunoSEQ multiplex PCR; TCRdb has only the in-frame clones, and not every one. Among tens of thousands of clones listed, around 75% were seen once. The specimen was peripheral blood mononuclear cells (PBMCs), collected at baseline. The receptors stem from a human donor with classical Hodgkin lymphoma.

This rearrangement joins TRBV5-1 to TRBJ2-1, with 7 bases that match TRBD2. There are 14 residues in the CDR3. Germline CDR1 is SGHRS and CDR2 is YFSETQ. With V trimmed by 7 bases and J by 2 bases, 6 bases remained unmatched. Here the CDR3 DNA reads TGCGCCAGCGATAAAGCGGGAACCTACAATGAGCAGTTCTTC. Amino acids: CASDKAGTYNEQFF.

The chain employs TRBV27 and TRBJ1-2, with TRBD1 matching over 10 bases. CDR3 length: 14 amino acids. Germline V gene sequence: CDR1 MNHEY, CDR2 SMNVEV (reference sequence). V lost 6 bases, J lost 4 bases, and 5 bases stayed unmatched. The CDR3 sequence: CASRRQGAGYGYTF. CDR3 nucleotides: TGTGCCAGCAGACGACAGGGGGCGGGCTATGGCTACACCTTC.

The chain employs TRBV2 and TRBJ1-1; D ambiguous. Trimming left V 5 bases short and J 4 bases short, with 8 bases between. The CDR3 is 12 residues long. From germline, CDR1 is SNHLY and CDR2 FYNNEI. CDR3 protein: CASSQESTEAFF. The DNA for the CDR3 is TGTGCCAGCAGTCAAGAAAGCACTGAAGCTTTCTTT.

The chain joins TRBV7-8 to TRBJ1-1; no clear D gene. CDR1 SGHVS and CDR2 FQNEAQ come from the germline V gene. The CDR3 extends over 14 amino acids. The V gene lost 5 bases and the J gene lost 5 bases, with 15 bases spanning the gap. The CDR3 DNA sequence: TGTGCCAGCAGCGGCGGGGTAGAGGGAACTGAAGCTTTCTTT. It encodes CASSGGVEGTEAFF. Using reference TRBV7-8 and TRBJ1-1 for the parts outside the CDR3, the full variable domain is GAGVSQSPRYKVAKRGQDVALRCDPISGHVSLFWYQQALGQGPEFLTYFQNEAQLDKSGLPSDRFFAERPEGSVSTLKIQRTQQEDSAVYLCASSGGVEGTEAFFGQGTRLTVV.

This clone appeared once. This chain uses TRBV30 with TRBJ2-7; D remains ambiguous. CDR3 size: 13 residues. Trimming stripped 0 bases from V and 3 bases from J, with 9 bases between. Per the germline V gene, CDR1 is GTSNPN and CDR2 is SVGIG (reference sequence). CDR3 protein: CAWSVRQDYEQYF. In DNA, the CDR3 is TGTGCCTGGAGTGTACGACAAGACTACGAGCAGTACTTC.

The chain recombines TRBV7-3 with TRBJ2-3; perhaps TRBD1 as D (6 bases). The V gene's germline CDR1 is SGHTA and CDR2 FQGTGA. This CDR3 region has 14 residues. V shed 6 bases and J shed 0 bases, with 10 bases lying between them. The CDR3: CASSPGHSTDTQYF. CDR3 DNA: TGTGCCAGCAGTCCGGGACATAGCACAGATACGCAGTATTTT.

The chain uses TRBV5-1 and TRBJ1-5; perhaps TRBD1 as D (5 bases). Trimming took off 2 bases at V and 2 bases at J, with 17 bases between the two ends. This CDR3 comprises 17 residues. Germline assignment: CDR1 SGHRS and CDR2 YFSETQ. The CDR3 loop reads CASSLTGMEGRNQPQHF. DNA of the CDR3: TGCGCCAGCAGCTTAACAGGTATGGAGGGTCGCAATCAGCCCCAGCATTTT.

This chain joins TRBV19 and TRBJ2-7; 9 bases match TRBD1. Germline values: CDR1 LNHDA, CDR2 SQIVND (reference sequence). Trimming removed 4 bases from V and 4 bases from J; junction bases left unmatched: 11. This CDR3 is built from 16 residues. DNA of the CDR3: TGTGCCAGTAGTACCAGGACAGGGGAAGTGGCATACGAGCAGTACTTC. Translation: CASSTRTGEVAYEQYF.

This chain uses TRBV29-1 with TRBJ1-1; D perhaps matches TRBD1 (6 bases). The CDR3 is 13 residues long. Per germline, CDR1 SQVTM and CDR2 ANQGSEA. Trimming shortened V by 7 bases and J by 0 bases, and 12 bases separated the two germline ends. CDR3 sequence: CSAVQGLNTEAFF. The CDR3 DNA is TGCAGCGCCGTCCAGGGGTTGAACACTGAAGCTTTCTTT.

The chain has TRBV7-9 and TRBJ2-5; 8 bases map to TRBD1. Germline loops: CDR1 SEHNR, CDR2 FQNEAQ (reference sequence). Unmatched junction bases numbered 5, after V lost 3 bases and J lost 5 bases. This CDR3 is 14 amino acids long. CDR3 region: CASSFWTGMETQYF. The CDR3 coding sequence is TGTGCCAGCAGCTTCTGGACAGGGATGGAGACCCAGTACTTC.

Remarks on this clone: This same CDR3 is encoded by further DNA sequences in the sample. This chain connects TRBV14 to TRBJ2-7, with D tentatively TRBD1 (5 bases). V was shortened by 3 bases and J by 2 bases, with 8 bases between the two germline ends. The CDR3 covers 13 residues. CDR1 is SGHDN and CDR2 is FVKESK in the germline V gene. The CDR3 coding sequence is TGTGCCAGCAGCCACAGGGCTACCTACGAGCAGTACTTC. It codes for CASSHRATYEQYF.

The table lists this clone with a few counts. The rearrangement joins TRBV10-3 to TRBJ2-5; possible D gene TRBD2, 6 bases. With 9 bases removed from V and 2 bases from J, the gap between germline ends came to 16 bases. From germline, CDR1 is ENHRY and CDR2 SYGVKD. The CDR3 has 14 residues. CDR3: CAISVGGTQETQYF. CDR3 sequence (DNA): TGTGCCATATCCGTTGGCGGGACTCAAGAGACCCAGTACTTC.

This clone appeared a few times. This chain links TRBV19 with TRBJ2-7; 7 nucleotides match TRBD2. V lost 5 bases, J lost 2 bases, and 12 bases stayed unmatched. CDR1 and CDR2 (germline): LNHDA, SQIVND (reference sequence). CDR3 length equals 16 residues. The CDR3 bases are TGTGCCAGTAGTCCAGTAGCGGGCGATCCTACCTACGAGCAGTACTTC. Translating it yields CASSPVAGDPTYEQYF.

The chain recombines TRBV7-8 with TRBJ2-7, with D perhaps given as TRBD1 or TRBD2 (5 bases each). The germline CDR1 and CDR2 sequences are SGHVS and FQNEAQ. The CDR3 is 14 amino acids. Between the trimmed V and J ends, which lost 5 bases and 2 bases, there was a span of 13 bases. CDR3 bases: TGTGCCAGCAGCGCCCCGGGGCGTGCCTACGAGCAGTACTTC. This translates into CASSAPGRAYEQYF.

This clone was seen only a few times. The chain uses TRBV2 and TRBJ1-5; D is uncertain. Deletions cut 6 bases from V and 2 bases from J, with 14 bases between. From germline, CDR1 is SNHLY and CDR2 FYNNEI. The CDR3 is made up of 15 amino acids. DNA of the CDR3: TGTGCCAGCAGCCCCGAGGAGGTGGGCAATCAGCCCCAGCATTTT. Translated: CASSPEEVGNQPQHF. The entire variable domain, with the rest obtained from reference TRBV2 and TRBJ1-5, is as follows: EPEVTQTPSHQVTQMGQEVILRCVPISNHLYFYWYRQILGQKVEFLVSFYNNEISEKSEIFDDQFSVERPDGSNFTLKIRSTKLEDSAMYFCASSPEEVGNQPQHFGDGTRLSIL.

This chain links TRBV7-3 with TRBJ2-5, with D unclear. This CDR3 contains 15 residues. The V end was cut by 5 bases, the J end by 1 base, with 14 bases between. Germline V gene data show CDR1 as SGHTA and CDR2 as FQGTGA. This CDR3 reads CASSPAPPAQETQYF. CDR3 in DNA: TGTGCCAGCAGCCCAGCACCCCCGGCCCAAGAGACCCAGTACTTC.

The rearrangement uses TRBV9 and TRBJ1-5; TRBD1 aligns across 12 bases. CDR1 and CDR2 from the germline V gene are SGDLS and YYNGEE. The CDR3 extends over 16 amino acids. The junction had 3 bases not matched to a gene; V was cut back by 3 bases and J by 2 bases. The CDR3: CASSAGTGGCNQPQHF. The CDR3 DNA is TGTGCCAGCAGCGCCGGGACAGGGGGCTGCAATCAGCCCCAGCATTTT.

Details on this clone: Germline is not matched at one junction end, which may reflect a read error. The chain uses TRBV6-1 and TRBJ1-1; no clear D gene. This CDR3 is built from 15 residues. CDR1 and CDR2 from the germline V gene are MNHNS and SASEGT. Here the CDR3 reads CASTERPKMNTEAFF. Here the CDR3 DNA reads TGTGCCAGCACTGAAAGACCCAAAATGAACACTGAAGCTTTCTTT.

The chain has TRBV27 and TRBJ1-5; D is unclear. The CDR3 is 15 residues long. Between the trimmed V and J ends, which lost 5 bases and 0 bases, there was a span of 11 bases. CDR1 and CDR2 from the germline V gene are MNHEY and SMNVEV (reference sequence). The CDR3 reads CASSLQFLSNQPQHF. The CDR3 bases are TGTGCCAGCAGTCTCCAATTCCTTAGCAATCAGCCCCAGCATTTT.

This rearrangement joins TRBV5-4 to TRBJ2-5; D remains ambiguous. V gave up 1 base and J gave up 4 bases, with 8 bases separating them. Germline loops: CDR1 SGHNT, CDR2 YYREEE (reference sequence). The CDR3 has 13 amino acids. The CDR3 DNA sequence: TGTGCCAGCAGCTTGATGGGTGGAGAGACCCAGTACTTC. This sequence encodes CASSLMGGETQYF.

The chain couples TRBV21-1 to TRBJ2-5; the table's D call, TRBD2, has no DNA check behind it. TRBV21-1 is assigned pseudogene status. This CDR3 comprises 14 residues. In nucleotides, the CDR3 is TGTGCCACCCTCGCACGTAGTGGCGGTGAGACCCAGTACTTC. Encoded protein: CATLARSGGETQYF.

This clone was observed a handful of times. This rearrangement joins TRBV18 to TRBJ2-7; TRBD1 matches 7 bases. V gave up 3 bases and J gave up 1 base; unmatched junction bases: 6. From germline, CDR1 is KGHSH and CDR2 LQKENI. The CDR3 sequence is 15 residues long. CDR3 loop: CASSPETGSSYEQYF. The CDR3 DNA sequence: TGTGCCAGCTCACCGGAGACAGGGTCGTCCTACGAGCAGTACTTC.

The chain uses TRBV11-2 and TRBJ2-7; D is unclear. V was clipped by 5 bases and J by 7 bases, with 15 bases between them. The CDR3 covers 13 residues. Germline CDR1 SGHAT, CDR2 FQNNGV. This chain's CDR3 is CASSPELVQEQYF. The CDR3 bases are TGTGCCAGCAGCCCGGAGCTGGTCCAGGAGCAGTACTTC.

The J gene is TRBJ1-1, the V gene TRBV30; D gene ambiguous. V lost 0 bases and J lost 4, with 9 bases in between. The CDR3 extends over 13 amino acids. From germline, CDR1 is GTSNPN and CDR2 SVGIG (reference sequence). This chain's CDR3 is CAWSVGESTEAFF. CDR3 DNA: TGTGCCTGGAGTGTCGGGGAGTCCACTGAAGCTTTCTTT.

V usage is TRBV27 and J usage is TRBJ2-2; tentative D call: TRBD2 (6 bases). The CDR3 is made up of 14 amino acids. Looked up from germline, CDR1 is MNHEY and CDR2 is SMNVEV (reference sequence). V lost 7 bases and J 2 bases, leaving 11 bases between the germline ends. The CDR3 DNA reads as TGTGCCAGCATCGGGACTTTCAACACCGGGGAGCTGTTTTTT. Its translation is CASIGTFNTGELFF.